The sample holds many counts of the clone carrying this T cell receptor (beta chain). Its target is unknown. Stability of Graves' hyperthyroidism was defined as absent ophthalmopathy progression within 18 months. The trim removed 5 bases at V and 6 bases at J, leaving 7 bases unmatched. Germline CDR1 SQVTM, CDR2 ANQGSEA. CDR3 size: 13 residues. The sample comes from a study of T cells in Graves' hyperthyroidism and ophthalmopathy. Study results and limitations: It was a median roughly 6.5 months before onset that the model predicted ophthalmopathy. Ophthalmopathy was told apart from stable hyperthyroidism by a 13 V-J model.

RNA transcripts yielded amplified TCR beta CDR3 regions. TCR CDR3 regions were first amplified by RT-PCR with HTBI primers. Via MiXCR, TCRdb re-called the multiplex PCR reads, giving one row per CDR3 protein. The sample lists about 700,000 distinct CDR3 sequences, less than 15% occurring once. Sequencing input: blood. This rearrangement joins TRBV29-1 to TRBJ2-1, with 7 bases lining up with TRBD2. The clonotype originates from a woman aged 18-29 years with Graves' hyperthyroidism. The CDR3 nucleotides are TGCAGCGTTTCGACTAGCAGATTCAATGAGCAGTTCTTC. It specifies CSVSTSRFNEQFF.